This is a list of T cell receptor beta chains from one sample in a study of T cells after yellow fever vaccination. TCRdb fed the 5' RACE reads into MiXCR, producing one record per CDR3 protein. In the table there are roughly 150,000 distinct CDR3 sequences, 5% to 7.5% of which are singletons. The sample in question was CD4+ T cells sorted from PBMCs, obtained 10 days after the yellow fever booster vaccination. The receptor set was obtained from a man younger than 45 who received the YFV17D yellow fever vaccine. The CDR3 runs from the conserved cysteine through the conserved F or W. A D gene is named only where the DNA matches it firmly. For some rows the clone size is stated as once, few or many, or as a class when expanded; others skip it.

TRBJ2-1 TRBV20-1 NA many TGCAGTGGGGGGGCTAGCGATGAGCAGTTCTTC CSGGASDEQFF
TRBJ2-7 TRBV20-1 NA many TGCAGTGCTAGGACGGACCGCCACTCCTACGAGCAGTACTTC CSARTDRHSYEQYF
TRBJ2-1 TRBV10-1 NA NA TGCGCCAGCACCGTCAGGAACATGAGCTCCTACAATGAGCAGTTCTTC CASTVRNMSSYNEQFF
TRBJ2-7 TRBV7-3 TRBD1 many TGTGCCAGCAGCCGGGACAGGGATCACGAGCAGTACTTC CASSRDRDHEQYF
TRBJ2-1 TRBV5-1 TRBD2 many TGCGCCAGCAGCAGCTCTAGCGGGACGATCTACAATGAGCAGTTCTTC CASSSSSGTIYNEQFF
TRBJ2-7 TRBV5-1 NA many TGCGCCAGCAGCTTCAACAGGTTCTACGAGCAGTACTTC CASSFNRFYEQYF
TRBJ2-5 TRBV10-2 TRBD2 NA TGCGCCAGCAGGGATTATAGCGGGAGGGCAAGCGTGACCCAGTACTTC CASRDYSGRASVTQYF
TRBJ2-2 TRBV12-3/TRBV12-4 NA many TGTGCCTGTCGGGGTACCGGGGAGCTGTTTTTT CACRGTGELFF
TRBJ2-7 TRBV30 NA many TGTGCCTGGAAGAAGGGCCCTAGCTCCTACGAGCAGTACTTC CAWKKGPSSYEQYF
TRBJ2-1 TRBV20-1 NA many TGCAGTGCTAACGGGGGAAACTACAATGAGCAGTTCTTC CSANGGNYNEQFF
TRBJ2-5 TRBV5-1 NA many TGCGCCAGCAGCGAGCAAGAGACCCAGTACTTC CASSEQETQYF
TRBJ2-1 TRBV9 TRBD2 many TGTGCCAGCAGCGCGGGACTAGCGGGACAAAATGAGCAGTTCTTC CASSAGLAGQNEQFF
TRBJ2-1 TRBV5-4 NA many TGTGCCAGCAGCTTGGTTAGCCGCAATGAGCAGTTCTTC CASSLVSRNEQFF
TRBJ2-3 TRBV5-4 NA NA TGTGCCAGCAGCTTTGAACTTCGTACCACAGATACGCAGTATTTT CASSFELRTTDTQYF
TRBJ2-7 TRBV15 NA many TGTGCCACCAGCAGAGATCGCCTAAGGGAGCAGTACTTC CATSRDRLREQYF
TRBJ2-1 TRBV20-1 TRBD2 many TGCAGTGCCGGGACTAGGGTTTACAATGAGCAGTTCTTC CSAGTRVYNEQFF
TRBJ2-7 TRBV10-3 NA many TGTGCCACTACCGACTCTCCCTACGAGCAGTACTTC CATTDSPYEQYF
TRBJ2-7 TRBV5-1 TRBD2 NA TGCGCCAGCCGCCAGGGACTAGCGGGATTCGAGCAGTACTTC CASRQGLAGFEQYF
TRBJ2-2 TRBV24-1 NA many TGTGCCACCACCCGAACAGGGAACACCGGGGAGCTGTTTTTT CATTRTGNTGELFF
TRBJ1-1 TRBV12-3/TRBV12-4 NA many TGTGCCAGCAGTCTGACGGGGGGGGGCACTGAAGCTTTCTTT CASSLTGGGTEAFF
TRBJ2-1 TRBV5-1 NA many TGCGCCAGCAGCTTGGACTCGGGGTGGGACCTGGATGAGCAGTTCTTC CASSLDSGWDLDEQFF
TRBJ2-1 TRBV27 TRBD2 NA TGTGCCAGCAGTTTATCTTATACTAGCGGGAGGGCCGGTAGGTACAATGAGCAGTTCTTC CASSLSYTSGRAGRYNEQFF
TRBJ2-5 TRBV18 NA many TGTGCCAGCTCCCCCCCCGGGGCATCGGAGACCCAGTACTTC CASSPPGASETQYF
TRBJ2-3 TRBV20-1 NA many TGCAGTGCTAGTAAGAGTGCTGATACGCAGTATTTT CSASKSADTQYF
TRBJ2-3 TRBV12-3/TRBV12-4 NA many TGTGCCAGCAGACCGGGACTTTTTACAGATACGCAGTATTTT CASRPGLFTDTQYF
TRBJ2-2 TRBV20-1 NA many TGCAGTGCTAGCGGGCGACAGAGTAGCACCGGGGAGCTGTTTTTT CSASGRQSSTGELFF
TRBJ2-7 TRBV7-2 NA few TGTGCCAGCAGCCGGGGGACACCCGAACACGAGCAGTACTTC CASSRGTPEHEQYF
TRBJ1-5 TRBV7-9 NA many TGTGCCAGCAGCCCAACCCCGGGGGGGGGCAATCAGCCCCAGCATTTT CASSPTPGGGNQPQHF
TRBJ2-1 TRBV5-1 NA NA TGCGCCAGCAGCTTGGCTTCAGGGGTAACGAGAAGGGAGCAGTTCTTC CASSLASGVTRREQFF
TRBJ2-3 TRBV19 TRBD1 few TGTGCCAGTAGTGAGACAGGGGGCAGAGATACGCAGTATTTT CASSETGGRDTQYF
TRBJ2-2 TRBV28 NA many TGTGCCAGCAGTTTTCTGGGACAAGGGGTTGCCGGGGAGCTGTTTTTT CASSFLGQGVAGELFF
TRBJ2-2 TRBV12-3/TRBV12-4 NA many TGTGCCAGCTCCCGGAGAGAGCCCCCGTACACCGGGGAGCTGTTTTTT CASSRREPPYTGELFF
TRBJ2-7 TRBV7-9 NA many TGTGCCAGCAGCTTCGGAGACCTGGGGGAGCAGTACTTC CASSFGDLGEQYF
TRBJ2-7 TRBV3-1 TRBD2 many TGTGCCAGCAGCCAAGATCTGAGCGGGATCTACGAGCAGTACTTC CASSQDLSGIYEQYF
TRBJ2-7 TRBV7-2 NA many TGTGCCAGCAGCTGGAGACTTAGCGCCCGCGAGCAGTACTTC CASSWRLSAREQYF
TRBJ1-5 TRBV6-6 TRBD1 few TGTGCCAGCAAAGACACAGGGGACTATAGCAATCAGCCCCAGCATTTT CASKDTGDYSNQPQHF
TRBJ2-1 TRBV20-1 TRBD2 many TGCAGTGCTAGAGGAGGACTAGCGGGAGTTTACTACAATGAGCAGTTCTTC CSARGGLAGVYYNEQFF
TRBJ1-3 TRBV4-3 NA many TGCGCCAGCAGCCAAGAGAGATCTGGAAACACCATATATTTT CASSQERSGNTIYF
TRBJ2-7 TRBV4-2 NA many TGTGCCAGCAGCTCTTTATCCTCCTACGAGCAGTACTTC CASSSLSSYEQYF
TRBJ1-5 TRBV3-1 NA many TGTGCCAGCAGCAGAAGCAATCAGCCCCAGCATTTT CASSRSNQPQHF
TRBJ2-7 TRBV7-2 NA many TGTGCCAGCAGCAGGGACACCTACGAGCAGTACTTC CASSRDTYEQYF